What follows are 10 T cell receptor beta chains derived from one specimen sequenced in a study of T cells in Graves' hyperthyroidism and ophthalmopathy. The investigators amplified TCR beta CDR3 regions from RNA transcripts. First-round RT-PCR with HTBI primers amplified the TCR CDR3 region. TCRdb called the multiplex PCR reads again in MiXCR, with one record for every CDR3 protein. The sample includes nearly 750,000 distinct CDR3 sequences, 30% to 40% of them seen just once. What was sequenced was blood. The receptors come from a woman between 40 and 50 years old with Graves' hyperthyroidism.

The V and J genes are TRBV10-3 and TRBJ1-5; 7 bases are a match to TRBD1. The CDR3 spans 15 residues. Germline V gene lookup returns CDR1 ENHRY and CDR2 SYGVKD. V lost 10 bases and J lost 2; bases outside the gene matches: 11. CDR3 nucleotide sequence: TGTGCCAGCAAAACCCTCAGGGGGGGCAATCAGCCCCAGCATTTT. Translated, it gives CASKTLRGGNQPQHF.

This clonotype was recorded at least ten times. The chain uses TRBV10-2 and TRBJ2-7, with TRBD2 matching over 9 bases. This CDR3 is built from 15 residues. Germline values: CDR1 WSHSY, CDR2 SAAADI. J gave up 2 bases and V 8 bases, and 10 bases lay outside the gene matches. The CDR3 reads CASGGASGTPYEQYF. CDR3 bases: TGCGCCAGCGGAGGGGCTAGCGGGACCCCCTACGAGCAGTACTTC.

This clonotype was seen a few times. The chain employs TRBV9 and TRBJ1-5, with a possible D match to TRBD1 (5 bases). CDR1 and CDR2 from the germline V gene are SGDLS and YYNGEE. V was trimmed by 5 bases and J by 2 bases, leaving 11 bases between them. This CDR3 is 14 amino acids long. CDR3 coding DNA: TGTGCCAGCAGGGGAGGGACGGGCAATCAGCCCCAGCATTTT. Protein sequence: CASRGGTGNQPQHF.

This clonotype was seen only a few times. The chain uses TRBV3-1 and TRBJ1-2; 8 bases map to TRBD1. CDR1 is LGHDT and CDR2 is YNNKEL in the germline V gene (reference sequence). The CDR3 runs to 15 residues. The trim removed 1 base at V and 8 bases at J, leaving 9 bases unmatched. This CDR3 is CASSQGADRGRGYTF. CDR3 DNA: TGTGCCAGCAGCCAAGGAGCTGACAGGGGTCGGGGCTACACCTTC.

V is TRBV29-1 and J is TRBJ1-2; tentative D call: TRBD1 (6 bases). This CDR3 is 11 amino acids long. V was clipped by 8 bases and J by 8 bases, with 15 bases between them. In germline, CDR1 is SQVTM, CDR2 ANQGSEA. CDR3 bases: TGCAGCTTTAAGGGGGTAGGCGGCTACACCTTC. Residues: CSFKGVGGYTF.

This chain connects TRBV7-2 to TRBJ1-1; unclear D gene. CDR3 length equals 18 residues. CDR1 is SGHTA, CDR2 FQGNSA, per germline. Trimming removed 1 base at V and 0 bases at J, with 18 bases between. The CDR3 sequence: CTSSLGFARATMNTEAFF. CDR3 nucleotide sequence: TGTACCAGCAGCTTAGGGTTCGCGAGGGCCACTATGAACACTGAAGCTTTCTTT.

This clonotype came up many times. This CDR3 reads CSASTGGPGETQYF. The CDR3 region has the DNA TGCAGTGCTAGTACGGGGGGACCTGGGGAGACCCAGTACTTC. The chain recombines TRBV20-1 with TRBJ2-5, with 7 bases that match TRBD2. Germline V lookup: CDR1 DFQATT, CDR2 SNEGSKA (reference sequence). This CDR3 has 14 amino acids. Trimming removed 3 bases from V and 5 bases from J; junction bases left unmatched: 9.

The J gene is TRBJ2-7, the V gene TRBV12-3 or TRBV12-4, with TRBD2 matching over 9 bases. The V segment lost 3 bases and the J segment 6 bases; nucleotides outside the gene matches: 9. There are 15 residues in the CDR3. The CDR3 DNA reads as TGTGCCAGCAGTTTTCCAGCGGGAGGATCCCTCGAGCAGTACTTC. It encodes CASSFPAGGSLEQYF.

The chain uses TRBV27 and TRBJ1-1, with 11 nucleotides matching TRBD1. J lost 0 bases, V lost 2 bases, and 2 bases had no gene match. The CDR3 extends over 16 amino acids. The germline CDR1 and CDR2 sequences are MNHEY and SMNVEV (reference sequence). DNA for the CDR3: TGTGCCAGCAGTTTACGGACAGGGGGCGTGAACACTGAAGCTTTCTTT. This encodes CASSLRTGGVNTEAFF.

A word on this clonotype: Just one base apart from a much larger clone, this may be a read error. The chain employs TRBV10-3 and TRBJ2-2; D gene uncertain. The CDR3 runs 13 residues. The germline V gene encodes CDR1 ENHRY and CDR2 SYGVKD. V dropped 4 bases and J dropped 1 base, with 4 bases sitting between them. CDR3 sequence: CAISVGNTGELFF. In DNA, the CDR3 is TGTGCCATCAGTGTGGGGAACACCGGGGAGCTGTTTTTT.